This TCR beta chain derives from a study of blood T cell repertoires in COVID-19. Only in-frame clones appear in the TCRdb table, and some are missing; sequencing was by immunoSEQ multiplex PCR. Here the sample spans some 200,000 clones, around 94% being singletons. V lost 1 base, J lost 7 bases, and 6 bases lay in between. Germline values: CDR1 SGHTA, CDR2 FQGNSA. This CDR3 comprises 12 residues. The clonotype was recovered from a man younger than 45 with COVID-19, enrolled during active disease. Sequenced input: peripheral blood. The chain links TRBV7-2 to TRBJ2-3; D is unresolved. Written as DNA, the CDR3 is TGTGCCAGCAGCTTAGGCAGTTATACGCAGTATTTT. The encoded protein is CASSLGSYTQYF.